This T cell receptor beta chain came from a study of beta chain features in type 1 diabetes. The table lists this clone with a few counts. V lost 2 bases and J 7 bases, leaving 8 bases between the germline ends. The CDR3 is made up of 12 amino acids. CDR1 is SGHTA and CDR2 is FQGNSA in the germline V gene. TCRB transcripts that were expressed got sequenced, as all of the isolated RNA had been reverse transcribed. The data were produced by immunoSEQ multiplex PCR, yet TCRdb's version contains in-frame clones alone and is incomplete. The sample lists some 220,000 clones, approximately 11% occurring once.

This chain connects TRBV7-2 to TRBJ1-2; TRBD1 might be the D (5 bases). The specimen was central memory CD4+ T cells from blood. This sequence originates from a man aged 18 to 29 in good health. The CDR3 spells CASSLMGPGYTF. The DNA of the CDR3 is TGTGCCAGCAGCTTAATGGGGCCTGGCTACACCTTC. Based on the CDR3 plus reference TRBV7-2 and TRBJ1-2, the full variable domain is GAGVSQSPSNKVTEKGKDVELRCDPISGHTALYWYRQSLGQGLEFLIYFQGNSAPDKSGLPSDRFSAERTGGSVSTLTIQRTQQEDSAVYLCASSLMGPGYTFGSGTRLTVV.